Following are 30 T cell receptor beta chains from one sample sequenced in a study of OX40 agonist ivuxolimab in advanced cancers. The protocol was immunoSEQ multiplex PCR, while the TCRdb copy is restricted to in-frame clones and leaves out a portion. The data hold more than 50,000 clones, with 84% observed a single time. The sample consisted of CD4+ or CD8+ T cells sorted from blood, taken in a trial of the OX40 agonist ivuxolimab. The receptors stem from an adult with an advanced solid tumor such as melanoma, head and neck, liver or kidney cancer.

The chain joins TRBV28 to TRBJ2-2; 7 positions agree with TRBD1. The germline V gene encodes CDR1 MDHEN and CDR2 SYDVKM. The CDR3 contains 14 residues. Germline trimming cut 6 bases from V and 2 bases from J; bases unmatched to any gene: 3. CDR3 protein: CASRGTVNTGELFF. DNA of the CDR3: TGTGCCAGCAGGGGGACAGTAAACACCGGGGAGCTGTTTTTT. The whole variable domain, remainder taken from reference TRBV28 and TRBJ2-2, is DVKVTQSSRYLVKRTGEKVFLECVQDMDHENMFWYRQDPGLGLRLIYFSYDVKMKEKGDIPEGYSVSREKKERFSLILESASTNQTSMYLCASRGTVNTGELFFGEGSRLTVL.

J is TRBJ1-4 and V is TRBV19, with D tentatively TRBD1 (5 bases). Per the germline V gene, CDR1 is LNHDA and CDR2 is SQIVND (reference sequence). Trimming shortened V by 4 bases and J by 8 bases, and 14 bases separated the two germline ends. The CDR3 contains 14 residues. The CDR3 spells CASSTGRAGEKLFF. Here the CDR3 DNA reads TGTGCCAGTAGTACGGGCAGGGCGGGAGAAAAACTGTTTTTT.

This clone has a handful of counts. This chain connects TRBV5-5 to TRBJ1-6; TRBD1 matches at 9 bases. Germline CDR1 SGHKS, CDR2 YYEKEE (reference sequence). There are 17 residues in the CDR3. V shed 4 bases, J shed 6 bases, and the junction held 11 bases outside the gene matches. The CDR3 loop reads CASSGGTGGSPNSPLHF. The CDR3 DNA is TGTGCCAGCAGCGGGGGTACAGGGGGCTCCCCTAATTCACCCCTCCACTTT. The whole variable domain, filled in from reference TRBV5-5 and TRBJ1-6, reads DAGVTQSPTHLIKTRGQQVTLRCSPISGHKSVSWYQQVLGQGPQFIFQYYEKEERGRGNFPDRFSARQFPNYSSELNVNALLLGDSALYLCASSGGTGGSPNSPLHFGNGTRLTVT.

V and J are TRBV11-2 and TRBJ1-1; 9 nucleotides match TRBD1. The CDR3 is made up of 17 amino acids. The V segment lost 1 base and the J segment 4 bases; nucleotides outside the gene matches: 10. CDR1 SGHAT and CDR2 FQNNGV come from the germline V gene. CDR3 region: CASSLGSPGQGSTEAFF. The CDR3 bases are TGTGCCAGCAGCTTAGGTTCCCCTGGACAGGGGTCCACTGAAGCTTTCTTT.

The genes are TRBV5-1 and TRBJ1-1, with D perhaps TRBD1 (5 bases). Germline-derived CDR1 and CDR2 are SGHRS and YFSETQ. V was shortened by 8 bases and J by 4 bases, with 18 bases between the two germline ends. This CDR3 region has 14 residues. CDR3 DNA: TGCGCCAGTGGGCTTCGGGACCGGGCCACTGAAGCTTTCTTT. Its protein product is CASGLRDRATEAFF.

The rearrangement joins TRBV18 to TRBJ2-1; D gene uncertain. Between the trimmed V and J ends, which lost 1 base and 7 bases, there was a span of 11 bases. The CDR3 has 14 residues. Per germline, CDR1 KGHSH and CDR2 LQKENI. As DNA, the CDR3 is TGTGCCAGCTCACCACTAAACGTGGGGAATGAGCAGTTCTTC. This translates into CASSPLNVGNEQFF.

The genes are TRBV7-9 and TRBJ2-2; possible D gene TRBD1, 5 bases. CDR3 length equals 15 residues. V lost 3 bases and J lost 0, with 8 bases in between. The V gene's germline CDR1 is SEHNR and CDR2 FQNEAQ (reference sequence). The CDR3 bases are TGTGCCAGCAGCTTTCAGACAGCGAACACCGGGGAGCTGTTTTTT. Translation: CASSFQTANTGELFF.

V gene TRBV12-5 combines with J gene TRBJ2-1; D unresolved. V gave up 2 bases and J gave up 8 bases, with 10 bases separating them. This CDR3 comprises 13 residues. CDR1 and CDR2 (germline): LGHNT, FRNRAP. The CDR3 DNA reads as TGTGCTAGTGGTTTGTTCAATTGGGATGAGCAGTTCTTC. Translation: CASGLFNWDEQFF.

The chain joins TRBV6-5 to TRBJ2-7, with TRBD1 matching over 9 bases. This CDR3 has 15 residues. CDR1 is MNHEY, CDR2 SVGAGI, per germline. V dropped 3 bases and J dropped 5; count of bases not matched to a gene: 8. The CDR3 protein is CASSYQGQGWDEQYF. In DNA, the CDR3 is TGTGCCAGCAGTTATCAAGGACAGGGGTGGGACGAGCAGTACTTC.

The V call is TRBV5-1, the J call TRBJ2-2; 9 nucleotides line up with TRBD2. The CDR3 length is 18 residues. Germline-derived CDR1 and CDR2 are SGHRS and YFSETQ. Unmatched junction bases numbered 6, after V lost 0 bases and J lost 0 bases. The CDR3 sequence: CASSLAASGNANTGELFF. CDR3 sequence (DNA): TGCGCCAGCAGCTTGGCGGCTAGCGGGAACGCGAACACCGGGGAGCTGTTTTTT.

This sequence joins TRBV9 and TRBJ2-7; TRBD2 matches at 9 bases. The germline V gene has CDR1 SGDLS and CDR2 YYNGEE. The length of the CDR3 is 14 residues. The V gene end was trimmed by 4 bases and the J gene end by 5 bases; junction bases not matched to a gene: 7. CDR3 amino acids: CASSPSGTSNEQYF. CDR3 nucleotides: TGTGCCAGCAGCCCGTCGGGGACTAGCAACGAGCAGTACTTC.

V is TRBV5-8 and J is TRBJ1-6; no firm D call. Germline-derived CDR1 and CDR2 are SGHTS and YDEGEE. The CDR3 is 14 residues long. V lost 1 base, J lost 9 bases, and 11 bases lay in between. The CDR3, as DNA: TGTGCCAGCAGCTTGAGGGATTCGGTTTCACCCCTCCACTTT. Amino acids: CASSLRDSVSPLHF.

The CDR3: CASSPRDRGNSPLHF. The CDR3 DNA follows: TGTGCCAGCAGCCCCCGGGACAGGGGTAATTCACCCCTCCACTTT. The chain combines TRBV7-2 with TRBJ1-6, with 10 bases aligning to TRBD1. CDR1 and CDR2 (germline): SGHTA, FQGNSA. J lost 6 bases, V lost 5 bases, and 4 bases had no gene match. There are 15 residues in the CDR3.

This chain uses TRBV5-4 with TRBJ1-4, with D possibly matching TRBD1 (6 bases). V lost 3 bases and J 8 bases, leaving 14 bases between the germline ends. CDR1 and CDR2 (germline): SGHNT, YYREEE (reference sequence). CDR3 length: 14 residues. CDR3 region: CASSSMGAGEKLFF. CDR3 DNA: TGTGCCAGCAGCTCGATGGGGGCAGGGGAAAAACTGTTTTTT.

The sample holds a few counts of this clone. This chain connects TRBV4-1 to TRBJ2-2, with 9 bases matching TRBD2. Germline trimming cut 5 bases from V and 6 bases from J; bases unmatched to any gene: 16. CDR1 and CDR2 from the germline V gene are MGHRA and YSYEKL. CDR3 length equals 18 residues. The CDR3 loop reads CASSVSVGPSGTSGELFF. The CDR3 DNA sequence: TGCGCCAGCAGCGTAAGCGTAGGGCCTAGCGGGACCTCCGGGGAGCTGTTTTTT.

This sequence joins TRBV6-1 and TRBJ1-4; D gene uncertain. CDR1 and CDR2 (germline): MNHNS, SASEGT. The CDR3 extends over 15 amino acids. Trimming cost V 6 bases and J 3 bases, with 14 bases left between them. The CDR3 spells CASRFTRAANEKLFF. The CDR3 nucleotides read TGTGCCAGCAGATTTACAAGAGCGGCTAATGAAAAACTGTTTTTT.

The chain uses TRBV5-1 and TRBJ2-7; 8 bases fit TRBD1. There are 13 residues in the CDR3. Trimming took 4 bases from V and 4 from J; bases not matched to a gene: 4. CDR1 SGHRS and CDR2 YFSETQ come from the germline V gene. The CDR3 reads CASSPDRVYEQYF. The CDR3 nucleotides read TGCGCCAGCAGCCCGGACAGGGTGTACGAGCAGTACTTC.

On this clone itself: At one end, the junction sequence differs from germline, possibly due to a read error. The chain recombines TRBV7-3 with TRBJ2-7, with TRBD2 matching 11 bases. Germline V lookup: CDR1 SGHTA, CDR2 FQGTGA. The CDR3 sequence is 13 residues long. CDR3 DNA: TGTGCCAGCAGCTTAACGCCACTAGCGGGAGTCATATTC. Protein sequence: CASSLTPLAGVIF. The full variable domain, in which reference TRBV7-3 and TRBJ2-7 provide the parts outside the CDR3, is GAGVSQTPSNKVTEKGKYVELRCDPISGHTALYWYRQSLGQGPEFLIYFQGTGAADDSGLPNDRFFAVRPEGSVSTLKIQRTERGDSAVYLCASSLTPLAGVIFGPGTRLTVT.

The table lists this clone with a count of one. J is TRBJ1-5 and V is TRBV10-3; D unresolved. This CDR3 is built from 16 residues. Germline values: CDR1 ENHRY, CDR2 SYGVKD. V lost 10 bases to trimming and J lost 2 bases, with 21 bases between them. CDR3 residues: CATPRFWVLGNQPQHF. The CDR3 DNA sequence: TGTGCCACCCCCCGGTTCTGGGTCCTAGGCAATCAGCCCCAGCATTTT.

This CDR3 reads CASSEGGQPQHF. As DNA, the CDR3 is TGTGCCAGCAGTGAAGGCGGTCAGCCCCAGCATTTT. The rearrangement uses TRBV6-1 and TRBJ1-5, with D uncertain. The length of the CDR3 is 12 residues. V lost 1 base to trimming and J lost 6 bases, with 4 bases between them. Germline-derived CDR1 and CDR2 are MNHNS and SASEGT.

DNA of the CDR3: TGCGCCAGCAGCCAACCGGACAGGCTGCGCAATGAGCAGTTCTTC. It is translated as CASSQPDRLRNEQFF. This rearrangement joins TRBV4-1 to TRBJ2-1, with 7 bases fitting TRBD1. The CDR3 spans 15 residues. V lost 2 bases and J lost 6; bases outside the gene matches: 7. CDR1 is MGHRA, CDR2 YSYEKL, per germline.

The CDR3 DNA is TGTGCCAGCAGTGAACGCAGGGTATTTGACACCATATATTTT. Encoded protein: CASSERRVFDTIYF. V and J are TRBV6-5 and TRBJ1-3, with D maybe TRBD1 (5 bases). CDR3 length equals 14 residues. Between the trimmed V and J ends, which lost 5 bases and 8 bases, there was a span of 16 bases. CDR1 MNHEY and CDR2 SVGAGI come from the germline V gene.

The chain carries TRBV27 and TRBJ1-2, with a weak D call TRBD1 (5 bases). Trimming removed 0 bases at V and 3 bases at J, with 17 bases between. The CDR3 sequence is 17 residues long. Germline V gene data show CDR1 as MNHEY and CDR2 as SMNVEV (reference sequence). As DNA, the CDR3 is TGTGCCAGCAGTTTATCATACGGGGCAGGGTTCTACTATGGCTACACCTTC. Translating it yields CASSLSYGAGFYYGYTF.

The chain carries TRBV4-1 and TRBJ1-5; D perhaps matches TRBD1 (6 bases). Germline CDR1 MGHRA, CDR2 YSYEKL. Trimming stripped 1 base from V and 7 bases from J, with 11 bases between. The CDR3 covers 14 residues. CDR3 in amino acids: CASSQALRGQPQHF. The CDR3 DNA is TGCGCCAGCAGCCAAGCTCTTAGGGGGCAGCCCCAGCATTTT.

This chain joins TRBV7-3 and TRBJ2-1; 15 bases fit TRBD2. Germline V gives CDR1 SGHTA, CDR2 FQGTGA. The CDR3 has 18 amino acids. V lost 1 base, J lost 8 bases, and 9 bases stayed unmatched. The CDR3 nucleotides are TGTGCCAGCAGCTTAAGGCCCCCGGGACTAGCGGGAGGCGATGAGCAGTTCTTC. This codes for CASSLRPPGLAGGDEQFF.

The J gene is TRBJ2-2, the V gene TRBV14, with unresolved D. CDR1 and CDR2 from the germline V gene are SGHDN and FVKESK. CDR3 length: 14 residues. Trimming pared 4 bases from V and 4 bases from J, leaving 10 bases between. The CDR3 DNA sequence: TGTGCCAGCAGCCCCCTAGTAGCCACCGGGGAGCTGTTTTTT. Its protein is CASSPLVATGELFF. Combining the CDR3 with reference TRBV14 and TRBJ2-2 gives the whole variable domain EAGVTQFPSHSVIEKGQTVTLRCDPISGHDNLYWYRRVMGKEIKFLLHFVKESKQDESGMPNNRFLAERTGGTYSTLKVQPAELEDSGVYFCASSPLVATGELFFGEGSRLTVL.

The gene calls are TRBV27 and TRBJ2-1; 9 bases are a match to TRBD2. Germline V gene sequence: CDR1 MNHEY, CDR2 SMNVEV (reference sequence). V dropped 3 bases and J dropped 6; count of bases not matched to a gene: 6. The CDR3 is 15 residues long. The CDR3 reads CASSLSGRISNEQFF. CDR3 nucleotide sequence: TGTGCCAGCAGTTTGAGCGGGAGGATATCCAATGAGCAGTTCTTC.

This chain's CDR3 is CASSRDRGETQYF. CDR3 nucleotides: TGTGCCAGTAGCCGGGACAGGGGAGAGACCCAGTACTTC. The rearrangement joins TRBV19 to TRBJ2-5; the match to TRBD1 covers 10 bases. V dropped 6 bases and J dropped 4; count of bases not matched to a gene: 2. Germline V gives CDR1 LNHDA, CDR2 SQIVND (reference sequence). The CDR3 contains 13 residues.

This sequence joins TRBV9 and TRBJ2-5, with unresolved D. This CDR3 contains 12 residues. Germline values: CDR1 SGDLS, CDR2 YYNGEE. V lost 3 bases and J lost 2, with 5 bases in between. The DNA of the CDR3 is TGTGCCAGCAGCGGGGTTCAAGAGACCCAGTACTTC. Its protein product is CASSGVQETQYF.

V gene TRBV5-1 combines with J gene TRBJ2-2; 9 bases are a match to TRBD1. The CDR3 length is 16 residues. Germline loops: CDR1 SGHRS, CDR2 YFSETQ. Unmatched junction bases numbered 1, after V lost 0 bases and J lost 1 base. CDR3 DNA: TGCGCCAGCAGCTTGGGGGGACAGGGGAACACCGGGGAGCTGTTTTTT. Its translation: CASSLGGQGNTGELFF.